The 18 T cell receptor beta chains below come from one sample, sequenced in a study of cytomegalovirus exposure and HLA in healthy donors. Libraries were prepared by immunoSEQ multiplex PCR; TCRdb keeps only in-frame clonotypes and omits some of them. Among 250,000 to 300,000 clones listed, approximately 86% were seen once. Specimen: PBMCs. These TCRs come from a woman in her late teens or twenties in good health and CMV-seronegative.

The chain is built from TRBV6-1 and TRBJ2-7, with D maybe TRBD2 (6 bases). Trimming cost V 7 bases and J 4 bases, with 8 bases left between them. The CDR3 spans 11 residues. CDR1 is MNHNS, CDR2 SASEGT, per germline. Written as DNA, the CDR3 is TGTGCCAGCAAGGAGGGTTACGAGCAGTACTTC. This codes for CASKEGYEQYF.

The chain employs TRBV5-4 and TRBJ2-2, with 7 positions matching TRBD2. Germline-derived CDR1 and CDR2 are SGHNT and YYREEE (reference sequence). CDR3 length equals 15 residues. With V trimmed by 0 bases and J by 6 bases, 5 bases remained unmatched. The CDR3 DNA reads TGTGCCAGCAGCTTGGGGGAGGGCTCGGCCGGGGAGCTGTTTTTT. Amino acid sequence: CASSLGEGSAGELFF.

The CDR3 protein is CSAIGPNMNTEAFF. CDR3 bases: TGCAGCGCCATTGGGCCAAACATGAACACTGAAGCTTTCTTT. V is TRBV29-1 and J is TRBJ1-1, with unresolved D. Germline CDR1 SQVTM, CDR2 ANQGSEA. This CDR3 contains 14 residues. V lost 7 bases to trimming and J lost 0 bases, with 15 bases between them.

The chain combines TRBV27 with TRBJ2-2; D remains ambiguous. Germline V gives CDR1 MNHEY, CDR2 SMNVEV (reference sequence). The CDR3 runs 15 residues. V lost 8 bases to trimming and J lost 5 bases, with 18 bases between them. CDR3 in DNA: TGTGCCAGCGGCCCTCAGGTCTCTCGGACCGGGGAGCTGTTTTTT. Translated, it gives CASGPQVSRTGELFF.

The chain recombines TRBV25-1 with TRBJ1-1, with D perhaps TRBD1 (5 bases). Per the germline V gene, CDR1 is MGHDK and CDR2 is SYGVNS. The CDR3 has 14 amino acids. Trimming stripped 7 bases from V and 4 bases from J, with 16 bases between. In nucleotides, the CDR3 is TGTGCCAGCACCCTGACAGCGGGAGGCACTGAAGCTTTCTTT. Translation: CASTLTAGGTEAFF. The whole variable domain, remainder taken from reference TRBV25-1 and TRBJ1-1, is EADIYQTPRYLVIGTGKKITLECSQTMGHDKMYWYQQDPGMELHLIHYSYGVNSTEKGDLSSESTVSRIRTEHFPLTLESARPSHTSQYLCASTLTAGGTEAFFGQGTRLTVV.

The rearrangement joins TRBV9 to TRBJ1-2, with 7 bases lining up with TRBD1. J lost 6 bases, V lost 2 bases, and 13 bases had no gene match. The germline CDR1 and CDR2 sequences are SGDLS and YYNGEE. The CDR3 extends over 16 amino acids. The CDR3 sequence is CASSVSTTGKFHGYTF. DNA for the CDR3: TGTGCCAGCAGCGTTAGCACGACAGGGAAGTTTCATGGCTACACCTTC.

The V gene is TRBV13, the J gene TRBJ2-2; D is unclear. This CDR3 region has 13 residues. CDR1 is PRHDT and CDR2 is FYEKMQ in the germline V gene (reference sequence). Trimming pared 1 base from V and 6 bases from J, leaving 6 bases between. DNA for the CDR3: TGTGCCAGCAGCTTAGTTGGGCCCGGGGAGCTGTTTTTT. Translating it yields CASSLVGPGELFF.

The V and J genes are TRBV18 and TRBJ2-1; D is possibly TRBD1 (5 bases). V lost 2 bases and J lost 6, with 5 bases in between. Germline V gene data show CDR1 as KGHSH and CDR2 as LQKENI. The CDR3 runs to 12 residues. The CDR3 nucleotides are TGTGCCAGCTCACCAGGGGCCAATGAGCAGTTCTTC. Translated: CASSPGANEQFF.

The chain uses TRBV9 and TRBJ2-5; TRBD2 aligns across 10 bases. V lost 4 bases and J lost 5; bases outside the gene matches: 11. The CDR3 is 16 amino acids. The germline V gene has CDR1 SGDLS and CDR2 YYNGEE. CDR3 region: CASSKSGTSAGETQYF. CDR3 nucleotide sequence: TGTGCCAGCAGCAAATCCGGGACTAGCGCAGGGGAGACCCAGTACTTC. The full variable domain, rest sourced from reference TRBV9 and TRBJ2-5, is DSGVTQTPKHLITATGQRVTLRCSPRSGDLSVYWYQQSLDQGLQFLIQYYNGEERAKGNILERFSAQQFPDLHSELNLSSLELGDSALYFCASSKSGTSAGETQYFGPGTRLLVL.

V and J are TRBV7-3 and TRBJ1-2; a possible D gene is TRBD1 (6 bases). Germline V gene data show CDR1 as SGHTA and CDR2 as FQGTGA. Deletions cut 6 bases from V and 8 bases from J, with 10 bases between. The CDR3 is 11 residues long. CDR3 nucleotide sequence: TGTGCCAGCAGTAGGGGGTACGGCTACACCTTC. Amino acid sequence: CASSRGYGYTF.

This chain uses TRBV7-2 with TRBJ2-7, with D possibly being TRBD2 (6 bases). Germline CDR1 is SGHTA and CDR2 is FQGNSA. This CDR3 region has 13 residues. The germline V and J ends were trimmed by 3 bases and 2 bases, with 8 bases remaining between them. CDR3 nucleotide sequence: TGTGCCAGCAGCTTCGCGGGGACCTACGAGCAGTACTTC. This translates into CASSFAGTYEQYF.

The CDR3 region is CASSLMRTGGAFF. Here the CDR3 DNA reads TGTGCCAGCAGCTTAATGCGTACAGGTGGGGCTTTCTTT. The rearrangement links TRBV7-2 to TRBJ1-1, with D possibly being TRBD1 (5 bases). This CDR3 is built from 13 residues. In germline, CDR1 is SGHTA, CDR2 FQGNSA. V was pared by 2 bases and J by 11 bases, with 15 bases between.

The chain couples TRBV19 to TRBJ1-2, with D perhaps TRBD1 (5 bases). The germline CDR1 and CDR2 sequences are LNHDA and SQIVND (reference sequence). The CDR3 totals 15 residues. V was pared by 7 bases and J by 4 bases, with 19 bases between. The CDR3 here is CASTPGGGAVYGYTF. Here the CDR3 DNA reads TGTGCCAGTACCCCCGGGGGGGGAGCCGTCTATGGCTACACCTTC.

Details on this clone: Relative to the germline gene, one junction end is altered; a read error may explain this. The chain links TRBV7-7 to TRBJ2-3; no clear D. CDR3 length equals 14 residues. Germline-derived CDR1 and CDR2 are SSHAT and FNYEAQ (reference sequence). This CDR3 reads CASSLEHGTDTQYF. Here the CDR3 DNA reads TGTGCTAGCAGCTTAGAACATGGCACAGATACGCAGTATTTT. Variable domain in full (rest from reference TRBV7-7 and TRBJ2-3): GAGVSQSPRYKVTKRGQDVTLRCDPISSHATLYWYQQALGQGPEFLTYFNYEAQPDKSGLPSDRFSAERPEGSISTLTIQRTEQRDSAMYRCASSLEHGTDTQYFGPGTRLTVL.

V usage is TRBV30 and J usage is TRBJ1-5; maybe TRBD1 (6 bases). The CDR3 is 13 residues long. Germline V gives CDR1 GTSNPN, CDR2 SVGIG (reference sequence). Trimming left V 2 bases short and J 5 bases short, with 10 bases between. The CDR3 DNA follows: TGTGCCTGGAGTTCGGACAGTCATCAGCCCCAGCATTTT. The encoded protein is CAWSSDSHQPQHF.

The rearrangement links TRBV4-1 to TRBJ1-1, with D possibly being TRBD1 (5 bases). V was pared by 1 base and J by 1 base, with 13 bases between. Germline CDR1 is MGHRA and CDR2 is YSYEKL. The CDR3 extends over 16 amino acids. Here the CDR3 reads CASSQALGGWNTEAFF. The CDR3 DNA sequence: TGCGCCAGCAGCCAAGCCCTCGGGGGGTGGAACACTGAAGCTTTCTTT.

This chain uses TRBV7-9 with TRBJ2-1; D is ambiguous. Germline V lookup: CDR1 SEHNR, CDR2 FQNEAQ (reference sequence). Trimming removed 2 bases from V and 8 bases from J, with 13 bases in between. CDR3 length: 14 residues. The CDR3 loop is CASSLQVLGDEQFF. The CDR3 nucleotides read TGTGCCAGCAGCTTACAGGTCCTTGGCGATGAGCAGTTCTTC.

This chain uses TRBV7-6 with TRBJ2-7, with 8 bases aligning to TRBD1. Trimming at V came to 0 bases and at J to 6 bases, leaving 4 bases not matched to a gene. Per the germline V gene, CDR1 is SGHVS and CDR2 is FNYEAQ. This CDR3 spans 14 amino acids. DNA of the CDR3: TGTGCCAGCAGCTTAGCCGGACAGGGCACCGAGCAGTACTTC. Amino acids: CASSLAGQGTEQYF.